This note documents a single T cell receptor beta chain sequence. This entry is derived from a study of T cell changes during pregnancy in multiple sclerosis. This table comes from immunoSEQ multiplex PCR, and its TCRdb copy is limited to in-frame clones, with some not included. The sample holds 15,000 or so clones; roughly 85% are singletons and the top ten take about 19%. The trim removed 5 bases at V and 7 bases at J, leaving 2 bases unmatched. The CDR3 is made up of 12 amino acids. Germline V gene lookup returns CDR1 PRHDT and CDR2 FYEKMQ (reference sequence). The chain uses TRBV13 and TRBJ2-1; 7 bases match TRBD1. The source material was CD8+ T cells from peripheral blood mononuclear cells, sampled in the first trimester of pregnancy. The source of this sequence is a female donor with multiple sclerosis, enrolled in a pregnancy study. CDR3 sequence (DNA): TGTGCCAGCAGCACCAGGGGGAATGAGCAGTTCTTC. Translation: CASSTRGNEQFF. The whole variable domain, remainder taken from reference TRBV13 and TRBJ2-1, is AAGVIQSPRHLIKEKRETATLKCYPIPRHDTVYWYQQGPGQDPQFLISFYEKMQSDKGSIPDRFSAQQFSDYHSELNMSSLELGDSALYFCASSTRGNEQFFGPGTRLTVL.